This TCR beta chain is drawn from a study of blood T cell repertoires in COVID-19. Overall study context: Acute-phase and convalescent COVID-19 samples originated in the United States, Italy and Spain.

In the original analysis: Reference gene primers were amplified, and this amplification served to estimate nucleated cell counts. Clones were read by immunoSEQ multiplex PCR, and TCRdb kept only the in-frame ones, dropping some. The D gene and trimming were derived from the DNA, and the V and J assignments and clone size from that table. This table has fewer than 350,000 clones, approximately 85% appearing once. With 4 bases removed from V and 2 bases from J, the gap between germline ends came to 4 bases. Germline CDR1 and CDR2: SGHVS and FNYEAQ. This CDR3 comprises 12 residues. This clone was seen once.

The chain has TRBV7-6 and TRBJ2-3; D gene uncertain. The sequenced material came from peripheral blood. This sequence was found in a human donor in a cohort sampled during active COVID-19. CDR3 sequence reads: CASSSNTDTQYF. CDR3 coding DNA: TGTGCCAGCAGCTCAAACACAGATACGCAGTATTTT.